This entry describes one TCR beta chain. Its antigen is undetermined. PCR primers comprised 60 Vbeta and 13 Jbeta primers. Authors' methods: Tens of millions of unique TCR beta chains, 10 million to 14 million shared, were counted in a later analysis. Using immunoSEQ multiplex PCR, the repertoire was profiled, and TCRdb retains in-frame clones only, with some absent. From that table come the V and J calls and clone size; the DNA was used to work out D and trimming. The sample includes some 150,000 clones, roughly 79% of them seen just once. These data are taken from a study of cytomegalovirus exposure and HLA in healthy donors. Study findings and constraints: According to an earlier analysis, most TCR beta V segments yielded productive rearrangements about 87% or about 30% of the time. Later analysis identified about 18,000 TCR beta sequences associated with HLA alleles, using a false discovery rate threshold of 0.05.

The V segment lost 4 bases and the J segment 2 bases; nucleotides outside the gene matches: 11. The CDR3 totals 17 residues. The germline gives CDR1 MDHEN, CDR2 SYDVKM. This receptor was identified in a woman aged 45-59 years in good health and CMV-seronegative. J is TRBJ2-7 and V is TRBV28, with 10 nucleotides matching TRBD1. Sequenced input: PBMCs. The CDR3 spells CASSSAGDRGSPYEQYF. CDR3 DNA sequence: TGTGCCAGCAGTTCCGCAGGGGACAGGGGAAGCCCCTACGAGCAGTACTTC.